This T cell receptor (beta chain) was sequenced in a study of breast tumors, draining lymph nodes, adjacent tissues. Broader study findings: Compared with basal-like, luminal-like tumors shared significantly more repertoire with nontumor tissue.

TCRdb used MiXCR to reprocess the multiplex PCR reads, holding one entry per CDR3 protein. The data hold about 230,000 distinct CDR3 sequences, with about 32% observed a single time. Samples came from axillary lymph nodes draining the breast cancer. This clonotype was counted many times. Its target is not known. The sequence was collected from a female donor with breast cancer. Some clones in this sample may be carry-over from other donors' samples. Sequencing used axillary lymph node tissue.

Here the CDR3 DNA reads TGTGCCAGCAGGGAACTTACCGGGACAGGGGCTAGTGGCTACACCTTC. Encoded protein: CASRELTGTGASGYTF. J is TRBJ1-2 and V is TRBV6-1; TRBD1 matches 10 bases. CDR1 and CDR2 from the germline V gene are MNHNS and SASEGT. Trimming took 6 bases from V and 7 from J; bases not matched to a gene: 14. This CDR3 has 16 residues.